The T cell receptor (beta chain) under discussion was sequenced for a study of T cell responses to AZD1222 COVID-19 vaccine. V dropped 1 base and J dropped 4 bases, with 8 bases sitting between them. CDR3 length equals 14 residues. Germline lookup yields CDR1 LNHNV and CDR2 YYDKDF (reference sequence). Assay used: immunoSEQ multiplex PCR; TCRdb lists only in-frame clones, some missing. Of about 85,000 clones listed, less than 90% are singletons. In regard to this clone: Its specificity is unknown.

Findings of the study overall: Reports say nearly half of spike-specific TCRs go after unmutated variant regions. There were repertoire samples only from the period after the peak T cell response. Most donors were white British and more were female, and clonal diversity was possibly underestimated.

This sequence was found in an adult in good health. The V call is TRBV15, the J call TRBJ1-5; D gene uncertain. This material consisted of peripheral blood, taken on day 0 of AZD1222 vaccination. The CDR3 DNA reads as TGTGCCACCAGCAGAGGGGAGGCTAATCAGCCCCAGCATTTT. It codes for CATSRGEANQPQHF.